This T cell receptor (beta chain) was sequenced for a study of spatial heterogeneity in lung cancer. Specified time point: sample taken at primary tumor resection. Unsorted samples of tumor, nontumor lung or frozen PBMC had their whole RNA sequenced. Donors were some 72 untreated early-stage non-small cell lung cancer patients. Concerning this clonotype itself: As yet, its antigen is unknown.

A unique molecular identifier was carried by every single TCR cDNA molecule. TCRdb reprocessed the 5' RACE reads via MiXCR and lists one record per CDR3 protein. In the table there are 70,000 to 90,000 distinct CDR3 sequences, 13% of which are singletons. Overall study results and limits: TCRs found ubiquitously expanded in tumor appeared in blood more at resection than at follow-up.

From germline, CDR1 is SGHAT and CDR2 FQDESV (reference sequence). This CDR3 comprises 12 residues. The ends were cut back, 4 bases at V and 6 bases at J, with 7 bases in the middle. Here the sequenced sample was PBMCs, taken at surgery. The chain employs TRBV11-1 and TRBJ2-1; D is uncertain. The sequence came from a male donor with early-stage non-small cell lung cancer. CDR3 sequence (DNA): TGTGCCAGCAGCTCCAATTCCAATGAGCAGTTCTTC. Translating it yields CASSSNSNEQFF.